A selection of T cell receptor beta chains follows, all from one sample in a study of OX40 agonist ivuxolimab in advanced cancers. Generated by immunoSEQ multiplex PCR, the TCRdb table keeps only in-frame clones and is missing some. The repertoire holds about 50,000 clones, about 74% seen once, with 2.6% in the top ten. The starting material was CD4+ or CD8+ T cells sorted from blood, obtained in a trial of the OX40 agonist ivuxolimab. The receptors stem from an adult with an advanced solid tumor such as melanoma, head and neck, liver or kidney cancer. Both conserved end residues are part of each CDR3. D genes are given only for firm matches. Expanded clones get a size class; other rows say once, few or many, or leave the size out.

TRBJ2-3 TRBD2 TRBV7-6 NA CASSPLAGGRTDTQYF TGTGCCAGCAGCCCCCTAGCGGGAGGGCGGACAGATACGCAGTATTTT
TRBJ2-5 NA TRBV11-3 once CASSLGGSRMEETQYF TGTGCCAGCAGCTTAGGGGGGAGCAGGATGGAGGAGACCCAGTACTTC
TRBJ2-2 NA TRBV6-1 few CASSIVDGELFF TGTGCCAGCAGTATAGTTGACGGGGAGCTGTTTTTT
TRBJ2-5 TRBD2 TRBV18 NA CASSPNTLTSGSPETQYF TGTGCCAGCTCACCCAACACCCTCACTAGCGGGAGCCCGGAGACCCAGTACTTC
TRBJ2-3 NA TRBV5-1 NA CASSLSQSTDTQYF TGCGCCAGCAGCTTGTCGCAGAGCACAGATACGCAGTATTTT
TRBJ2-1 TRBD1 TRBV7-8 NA CASSSRQGGEQFF TGTGCCAGCAGCAGTCGACAGGGCGGTGAGCAGTTCTTC
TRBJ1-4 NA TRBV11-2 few CASSARAANEKLFF TGTGCCAGCAGCGCCAGAGCAGCTAATGAAAAACTGTTTTTT
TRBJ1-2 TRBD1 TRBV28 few CASRDRGHSDYGYTF TGTGCCAGCCGGGACAGGGGGCATAGCGACTATGGCTACACCTTC
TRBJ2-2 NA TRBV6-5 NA CASSPGASNTGELFF TGTGCCAGCAGTCCAGGGGCTTCGAACACCGGGGAGCTGTTTTTT
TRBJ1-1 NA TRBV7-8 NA CASSPAANTEAFF TGTGCCAGCAGCCCGGCCGCGAACACTGAAGCTTTCTTT
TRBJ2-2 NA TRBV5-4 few CASSWGGELFF TGTGCCAGCAGCTGGGGGGGGGAGCTGTTTTTT
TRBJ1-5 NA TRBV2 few CASSQNQGNNQPQHF TGTGCCAGCAGTCAAAATCAGGGGAACAATCAGCCCCAGCATTTT
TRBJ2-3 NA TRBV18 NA CASSPPVGEGTDTQYF TGTGCCAGCTCACCACCGGTCGGGGAAGGCACAGATACGCAGTATTTT
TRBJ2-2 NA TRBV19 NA CASSPLAGFTRVNTGELFF TGTGCCAGTAGCCCTTTGGCGGGATTCACTAGGGTAAACACCGGGGAGCTGTTTTTT
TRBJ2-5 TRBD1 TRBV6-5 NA CASSLTSGTGGTQYF TGTGCCAGCAGTTTAACGTCAGGGACAGGGGGGACCCAGTACTTC
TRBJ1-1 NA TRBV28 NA CASRAGGSNTEAFF TGTGCCAGCAGGGCGGGGGGATCAAACACTGAAGCTTTCTTT
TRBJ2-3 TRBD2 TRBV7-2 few CASSSGLQSNFDTQYF TGTGCCAGCAGCTCGGGACTACAAAGCAATTTTGATACGCAGTATTTT
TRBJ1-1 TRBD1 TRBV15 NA CATSRDRVNTEAFF TGTGCCACCAGCAGGGACAGGGTGAACACTGAAGCTTTCTTT
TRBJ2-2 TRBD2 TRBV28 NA CASSSSSGRPQGTGELFF TGTGCCAGCAGTTCCTCTAGCGGGAGGCCGCAGGGCACCGGGGAGCTGTTTTTT
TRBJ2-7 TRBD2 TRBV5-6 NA CASSLTSGPYEQYF TGTGCCAGCAGCTTGACTAGCGGCCCCTACGAGCAGTACTTC
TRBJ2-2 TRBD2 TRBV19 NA CASSIGLAGASTGELFF TGTGCCAGTAGTATTGGTCTAGCGGGAGCCTCCACCGGGGAGCTGTTTTTT
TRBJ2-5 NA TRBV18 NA CASSPPTGTRETQYF TGTGCCAGCTCACCGCCTACAGGGACGAGGGAGACCCAGTACTTC
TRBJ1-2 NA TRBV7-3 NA CASSLNAPGTDNYGYTF TGTGCCAGCAGCTTAAACGCTCCCGGGACCGACAACTATGGCTACACCTTC
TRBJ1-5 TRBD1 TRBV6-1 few CASSEDRTGAGQPQHF TGTGCCAGCAGTGAAGATAGGACAGGGGCAGGTCAGCCCCAGCATTTT
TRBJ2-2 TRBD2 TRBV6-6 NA CASSDSGSAAGELFF TGTGCCAGCAGTGATAGCGGGAGTGCGGCCGGGGAGCTGTTTTTT
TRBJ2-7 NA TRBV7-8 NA CASSLEQGLSYEQYF TGTGCCAGCAGCTTAGAACAGGGATTAAGCTACGAGCAGTACTTC
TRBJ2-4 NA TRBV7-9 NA CASSRNGSANIQYF TGTGCCAGCAGCCGGAACGGGAGTGCTAACATTCAGTACTTC
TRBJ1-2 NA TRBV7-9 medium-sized CASSLGTSGEFGYTF TGTGCCAGCAGCTTAGGGACCTCGGGAGAGTTTGGCTACACCTTC
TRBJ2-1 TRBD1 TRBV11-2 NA CASSLGQGTYNEQFF TGTGCCAGCAGCTTGGGACAGGGGACCTACAATGAGCAGTTCTTC
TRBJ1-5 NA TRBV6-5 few CASSYSSFGTNQPQHF TGTGCCAGCAGTTACTCCTCTTTCGGCACCAATCAGCCCCAGCATTTT
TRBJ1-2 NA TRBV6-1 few CASSPGGGGGYTF TGTGCCAGCAGCCCTGGAGGGGGAGGTGGCTACACCTTC
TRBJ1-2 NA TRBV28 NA CASTERYGYTF TGTGCCAGCACTGAGAGGTATGGCTACACCTTC
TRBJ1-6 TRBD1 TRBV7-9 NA CASSLGGQGHNSPLHF TGTGCCAGCAGCTTAGGGGGACAGGGGCATAATTCACCCCTCCACTTT
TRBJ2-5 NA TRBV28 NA CASRSSVQETQYF TGTGCCAGCAGATCTAGCGTCCAAGAGACCCAGTACTTC
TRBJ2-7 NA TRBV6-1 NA CASNQAVPLYF TGTGCCAGCAACCAAGCGGTCCCGCTCTACTTC
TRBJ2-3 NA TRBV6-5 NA CASTRTLMRPDTQYF TGTGCCAGCACACGGACTTTAATGCGTCCAGATACGCAGTATTTT
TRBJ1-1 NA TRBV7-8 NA CASSTYSVNTEAFF TGTGCCAGCAGCACTTACTCGGTGAACACTGAAGCTTTCTTT
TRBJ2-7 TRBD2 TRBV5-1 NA CASSPGLAGGGTYEQYF TGCGCCAGCAGCCCGGGACTAGCGGGAGGTGGGACCTACGAGCAGTACTTC
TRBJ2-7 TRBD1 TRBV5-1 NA CASSLEGQGLLHEQYF TGCGCCAGCAGCTTGGAGGGACAGGGTTTGCTTCACGAGCAGTACTTC
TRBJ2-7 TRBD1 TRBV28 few CASSSPGGTRYEQYF TGTGCCAGCAGTTCCCCAGGGGGCACCCGCTACGAGCAGTACTTC
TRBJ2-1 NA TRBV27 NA CASSFSRGNEQFF TGTGCCAGCAGTTTCTCGAGGGGAAATGAGCAGTTCTTC
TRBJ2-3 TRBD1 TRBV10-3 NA CAIKGQGLFTDTQYF TGTGCCATCAAGGGACAGGGCCTTTTCACAGATACGCAGTATTTT
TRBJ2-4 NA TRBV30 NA CAWTRGVKNIQYF TGTGCCTGGACGAGGGGGGTAAAAAACATTCAGTACTTC
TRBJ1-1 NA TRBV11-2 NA CASSVSTGTEAFF TGTGCCAGCAGCGTATCCACCGGCACTGAAGCTTTCTTT
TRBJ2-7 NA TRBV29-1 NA CSVGTGSDYEQYF TGCAGCGTGGGGACCGGGTCCGACTACGAGCAGTACTTC
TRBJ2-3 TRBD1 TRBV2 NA CASSEDRLNTDTQYF TGTGCCAGCAGTGAGGACAGGCTAAACACAGATACGCAGTATTTT
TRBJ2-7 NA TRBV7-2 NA CASSIATGTAYEQYF TGTGCCAGCAGCATCGCTACCGGGACCGCCTACGAGCAGTACTTC
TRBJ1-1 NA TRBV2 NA CASSLDGMNTEAFF TGTGCCAGCAGCTTGGACGGCATGAACACTGAAGCTTTCTTT
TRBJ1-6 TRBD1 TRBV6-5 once CASSEQGGDSPLHF TGTGCCAGCAGTGAACAGGGGGGGGATTCACCCCTCCACTTT
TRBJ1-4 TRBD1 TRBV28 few CASSTLTGPGEKLFF TGTGCCAGCAGTACATTGACAGGGCCCGGCGAAAAACTGTTTTTT